Listed below are T cell receptor beta chains from one sample, sequenced in a study of spatial heterogeneity in lung cancer. MiXCR was run by TCRdb on the 5' RACE reads, yielding one entry per CDR3 protein. The table shows more than 65,000 distinct CDR3 sequences, with around 7.3% occurring only once. The sequenced sample was PBMCs, obtained at surgery. These receptors came from a male donor with early-stage non-small cell lung cancer. The CDR3 runs from the conserved cysteine through the conserved F or W. Fields, in order: CDR3 protein, CDR3 DNA, D gene, clone size, J gene, V gene. The D gene is left open where the match is weak. Clone sizes are given selectively: once, few, many, or a class where the clone is expanded.

CASSPTLSGSWEQFF TGCGCCAGCAGCCCGACCCTTAGCGGGTCCTGGGAGCAGTTCTTC TRBD2 - TRBJ2-1 TRBV4-3
CASSYGLAGTYEQYF TGCGCCAGCAGCTACGGACTAGCTGGAACCTACGAGCAGTACTTC TRBD2 - TRBJ2-7 TRBV5-1
CASSAPGSDYEQYF TGTGCCAGCAGTGCCCCAGGGTCTGACTACGAGCAGTACTTC - few TRBJ2-7 TRBV25-1
CASSVNPWGVGETQYF TGTGCCAGCAGCGTAAACCCTTGGGGGGTCGGGGAGACCCAGTACTTC - few TRBJ2-5 TRBV9
CASSPLKQGAEAFF TGTGCCAGCAGCCCACTCAAGCAGGGGGCTGAAGCTTTCTTT TRBD1 few TRBJ1-1 TRBV7-6
CASSPEEDVMNTEAFF TGTGCCAGCAGTCCCGAAGAGGACGTAATGAACACTGAAGCTTTCTTT - many TRBJ1-1 TRBV5-5
CSAQGNSNTEAFF TGCAGTGCCCAGGGGAACTCGAACACTGAAGCTTTCTTT - many TRBJ1-1 TRBV20-1
CAISVTSSTDTQYF TGTGCCATCAGTGTAACAAGTAGCACAGATACGCAGTATTTT - many TRBJ2-3 TRBV10-3
CSARQASNEQYF TGCAGTGCTAGACAGGCGAGTAACGAGCAGTACTTC - many TRBJ2-7 TRBV20-1
CSARQTGVYGYTF TGCAGTGCCCGCCAGACAGGGGTCTATGGCTACACCTTC TRBD1 many TRBJ1-2 TRBV20-1
CASSMDMNTGELFF TGTGCCAGTAGTATGGATATGAACACCGGGGAGCTGTTTTTT - many TRBJ2-2 TRBV19
CASSLLEQEQFF TGTGCCAGCAGCTTATTGGAGCAGGAGCAGTTCTTC - many TRBJ2-1 TRBV7-8
CASSEVAGTEAFF TGCGCCAGCAGTGAGGTCGCGGGCACTGAAGCTTTCTTT - many TRBJ1-1 TRBV10-2
CASSSSSRGESNQPQHF TGTGCCAGCAGCTCCTCATCCAGGGGAGAAAGCAATCAGCCCCAGCATTTT - few TRBJ1-5 TRBV7-2
CASSLARTSGNTDTQYF TGTGCCAGCAGCTTAGCCCGGACTAGCGGGAATACAGATACGCAGTATTTT TRBD2 many TRBJ2-3 TRBV11-2
CASSLVQVNTEAFF TGTGCCAGCAGCTTAGTACAGGTTAACACTGAAGCTTTCTTT - - TRBJ1-1 TRBV7-2
CASSQGLDTQYF TGCGCCAGCAGCCAAGGGTTAGATACGCAGTATTTT - many TRBJ2-3 TRBV4-1